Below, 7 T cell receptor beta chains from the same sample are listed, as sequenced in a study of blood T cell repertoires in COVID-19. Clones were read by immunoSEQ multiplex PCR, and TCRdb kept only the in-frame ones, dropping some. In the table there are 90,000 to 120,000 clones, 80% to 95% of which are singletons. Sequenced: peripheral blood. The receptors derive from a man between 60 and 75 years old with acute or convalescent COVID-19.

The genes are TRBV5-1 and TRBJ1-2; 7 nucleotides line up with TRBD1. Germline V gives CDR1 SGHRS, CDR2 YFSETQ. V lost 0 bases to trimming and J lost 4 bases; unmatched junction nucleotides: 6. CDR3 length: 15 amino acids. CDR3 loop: CASSLDAKGAYGYTF. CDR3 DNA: TGCGCCAGCAGCTTGGACGCGAAGGGGGCCTATGGCTACACCTTC.

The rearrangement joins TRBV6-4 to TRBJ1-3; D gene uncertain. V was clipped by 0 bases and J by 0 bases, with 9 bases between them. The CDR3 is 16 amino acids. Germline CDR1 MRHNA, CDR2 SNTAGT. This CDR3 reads CASSDSDKHSGNTIYF. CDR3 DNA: TGTGCCAGCAGTGACTCAGACAAGCACTCTGGAAACACCATATATTTT.

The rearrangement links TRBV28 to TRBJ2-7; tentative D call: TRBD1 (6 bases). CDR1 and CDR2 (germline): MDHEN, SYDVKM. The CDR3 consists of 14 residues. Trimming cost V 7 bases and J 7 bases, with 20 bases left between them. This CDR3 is CASKNAGVLIEQYF. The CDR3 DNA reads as TGTGCCAGCAAAAATGCAGGGGTCTTAATAGAGCAGTACTTC.

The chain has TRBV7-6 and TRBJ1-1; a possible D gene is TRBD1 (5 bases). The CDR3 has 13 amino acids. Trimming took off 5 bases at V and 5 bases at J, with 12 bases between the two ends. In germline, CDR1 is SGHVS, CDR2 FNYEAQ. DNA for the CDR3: TGTGCCAGCAGCCCCGGGGGTAGAACTGAAGCTTTCTTT. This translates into CASSPGGRTEAFF.

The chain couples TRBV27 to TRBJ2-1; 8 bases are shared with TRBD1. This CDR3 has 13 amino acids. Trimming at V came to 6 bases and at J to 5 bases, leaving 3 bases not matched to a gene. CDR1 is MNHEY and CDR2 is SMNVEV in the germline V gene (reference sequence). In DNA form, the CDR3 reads TGTGCCAGCAGAAGGACAGGGAACAATGAGCAGTTCTTC. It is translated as CASRRTGNNEQFF.

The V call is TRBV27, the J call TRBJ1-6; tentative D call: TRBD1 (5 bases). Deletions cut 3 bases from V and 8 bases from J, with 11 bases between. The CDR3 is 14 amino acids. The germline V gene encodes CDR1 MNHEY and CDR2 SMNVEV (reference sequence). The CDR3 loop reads CASSFRGNDSPLHF. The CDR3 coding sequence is TGTGCCAGCAGTTTCCGGGGGAATGATTCACCCCTCCACTTT.

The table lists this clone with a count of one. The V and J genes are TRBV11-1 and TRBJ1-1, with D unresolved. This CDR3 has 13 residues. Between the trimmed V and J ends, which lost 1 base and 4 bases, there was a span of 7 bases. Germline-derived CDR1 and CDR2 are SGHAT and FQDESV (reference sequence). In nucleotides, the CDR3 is TGTGCCAGCAGCTTAGGCCGGTTCACTGAAGCTTTCTTT. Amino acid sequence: CASSLGRFTEAFF. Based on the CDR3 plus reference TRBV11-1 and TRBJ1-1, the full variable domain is EAEVAQSPRYKITEKSQAVAFWCDPISGHATLYWYRQILGQGPELLVQFQDESVVDDSQLPKDRFSAERLKGVDSTLKIQPAELGDSAMYLCASSLGRFTEAFFGQGTRLTVV.